The 5 T cell receptor beta chains below were found in one sample sequenced in a study of blood T cell repertoires in COVID-19. Produced via immunoSEQ multiplex PCR; TCRdb's table is partial and in-frame only. The sample carries under 55,000 clones, about 88% recorded once. The sequencing input was peripheral blood. These receptors originate from a human donor in a cohort sampled during active COVID-19.

The chain links TRBV2 to TRBJ1-2; 9 bases are shared with TRBD1. CDR1 and CDR2 (germline): SNHLY, FYNNEI. This CDR3 is 12 amino acids long. Losses at the gene ends were 7 bases for V and 5 bases for J; bases not matched to a gene: 2. The CDR3 DNA follows: TGTGCCAGCACACAGGGGGCATATGGCTACACCTTC. Protein product: CASTQGAYGYTF.

This chain joins TRBV30 and TRBJ1-4; no clear D. Germline-derived CDR1 and CDR2 are GTSNPN and SVGIG (reference sequence). The V end was cut by 2 bases, the J end by 4 bases, with 8 bases between. This CDR3 is built from 13 residues. As DNA, the CDR3 is TGTGCCTGGAGTCGAAACAGTAATGAAAAACTGTTTTTT. This encodes CAWSRNSNEKLFF.

This clone was counted once. V is TRBV18 and J is TRBJ1-6; 11 bases match TRBD1. The junction had 5 bases not matched to a gene; V was cut back by 6 bases and J by 13 bases. CDR1 KGHSH and CDR2 LQKENI come from the germline V gene. The CDR3 is 13 residues long. The CDR3 sequence: CASSPGQGVPLHF. DNA of the CDR3: TGTGCCAGCTCCCCGGGACAGGGGGTCCCCCTCCACTTT.

Only a few counts were recorded for this clone. In DNA form, the CDR3 reads TGTGCCAGCAGCGTAGATCTATCCTCCTACGAGCAGTACTTC. Residues: CASSVDLSSYEQYF. This sequence joins TRBV9 and TRBJ2-7, with D unresolved. V gave up 0 bases and J gave up 0 bases, with 7 bases separating them. This CDR3 is 14 amino acids long. The germline V gene encodes CDR1 SGDLS and CDR2 YYNGEE.

This clone was seen only once. This rearrangement joins TRBV12-3 or TRBV12-4 to TRBJ2-4; no reliable D call. CDR3 length equals 12 residues. Trimming shortened V by 4 bases and J by 14 bases, and 15 bases separated the two germline ends. In nucleotides, the CDR3 is TGTGCCAGCAGTTCAACTACCCAACTTAAGTACTTC. This translates into CASSSTTQLKYF.